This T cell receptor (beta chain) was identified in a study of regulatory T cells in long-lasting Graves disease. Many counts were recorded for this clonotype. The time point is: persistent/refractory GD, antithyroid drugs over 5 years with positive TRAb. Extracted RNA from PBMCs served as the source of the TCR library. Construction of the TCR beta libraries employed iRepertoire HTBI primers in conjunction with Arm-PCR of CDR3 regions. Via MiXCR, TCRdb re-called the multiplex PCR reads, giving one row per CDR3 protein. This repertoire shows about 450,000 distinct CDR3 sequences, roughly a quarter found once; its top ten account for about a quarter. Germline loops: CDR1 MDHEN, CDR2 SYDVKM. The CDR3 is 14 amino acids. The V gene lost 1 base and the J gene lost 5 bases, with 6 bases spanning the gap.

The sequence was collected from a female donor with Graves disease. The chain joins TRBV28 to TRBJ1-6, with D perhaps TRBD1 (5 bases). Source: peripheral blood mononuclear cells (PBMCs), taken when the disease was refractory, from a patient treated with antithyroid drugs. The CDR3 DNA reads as TGTGCCAGCAGTTTATCAGGGAATAATTCACCCCTCCACTTT. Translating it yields CASSLSGNNSPLHF.